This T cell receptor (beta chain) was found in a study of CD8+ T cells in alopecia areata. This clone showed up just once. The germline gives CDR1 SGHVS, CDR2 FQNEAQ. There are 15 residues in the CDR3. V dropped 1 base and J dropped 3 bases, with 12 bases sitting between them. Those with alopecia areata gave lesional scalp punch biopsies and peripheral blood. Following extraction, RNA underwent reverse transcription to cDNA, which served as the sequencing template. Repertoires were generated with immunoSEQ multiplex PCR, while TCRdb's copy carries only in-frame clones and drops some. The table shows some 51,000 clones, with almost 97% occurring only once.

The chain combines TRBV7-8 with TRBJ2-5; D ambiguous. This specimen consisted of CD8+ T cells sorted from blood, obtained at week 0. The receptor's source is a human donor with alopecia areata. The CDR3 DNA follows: TGTGCCAGCAGCTTAGTTTCCCGGTGGGAAGAGACCCAGTACTTC. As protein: CASSLVSRWEETQYF.